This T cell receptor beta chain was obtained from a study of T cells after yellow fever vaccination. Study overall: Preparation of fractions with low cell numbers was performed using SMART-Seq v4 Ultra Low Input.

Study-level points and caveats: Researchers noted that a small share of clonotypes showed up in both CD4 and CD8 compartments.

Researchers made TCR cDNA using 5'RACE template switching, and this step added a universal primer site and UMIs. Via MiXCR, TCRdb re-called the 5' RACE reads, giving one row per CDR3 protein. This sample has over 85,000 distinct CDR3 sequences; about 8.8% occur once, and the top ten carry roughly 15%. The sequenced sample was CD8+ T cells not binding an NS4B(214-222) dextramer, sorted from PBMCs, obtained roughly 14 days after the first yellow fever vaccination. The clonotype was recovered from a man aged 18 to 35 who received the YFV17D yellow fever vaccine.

The CDR3 loop reads CASSFVRGANNEQFF. CDR3 coding DNA: TGTGCCAGCAGTTTCGTCCGCGGAGCAAACAATGAGCAGTTCTTC. The V and J genes are TRBV28 and TRBJ2-1; D is unclear. V shed 3 bases and J shed 5 bases, with 14 bases lying between them. The CDR3 consists of 15 residues. The germline CDR1 and CDR2 sequences are MDHEN and SYDVKM.